This entry lists 11 T cell receptor beta chains sequenced from one sample in a study of blood T cell repertoires in COVID-19. Sequencing was performed with immunoSEQ multiplex PCR; in TCRdb, only in-frame clones are kept and a portion is missing. The data show around 310,000 clones, roughly 86% seen once. The specimen sequenced was PBMCs or T cells enriched from blood (not recorded which). These TCRs come from a woman in her thirties who had recovered from COVID-19.

The rearrangement links TRBV3-1 (or the pseudogene TRBV3-2) to TRBJ1-5; the D gene is possibly TRBD1 (5 bases). Germline CDR1 reads LGHDT; CDR2 reads YNNKEL (reference sequence). This CDR3 is 14 amino acids long. The V end was cut by 2 bases, the J end by 6 bases, with 11 bases between. The CDR3 DNA reads as TGTGCCAGCAGCCAAAGGGGAACCACTCAGCCCCAGCATTTT. The encoded protein is CASSQRGTTQPQHF.

V gene TRBV5-1 combines with J gene TRBJ2-3; 11 nucleotides line up with TRBD2. Germline CDR1 and CDR2: SGHRS and YFSETQ. V dropped 6 bases and J dropped 5; count of bases not matched to a gene: 8. CDR3 length equals 15 residues. The CDR3 DNA follows: TGCGCCAGCACGACGACTAGCGGGATGTTAGATACGCAGTATTTT. Translation: CASTTTSGMLDTQYF.

This clone was seen just once. Here the CDR3 reads CASSLQAGGIYNEQFF. The CDR3 DNA reads as TGTGCCAGCAGCCTGCAGGCGGGAGGGATATACAATGAGCAGTTCTTC. The chain links TRBV7-2 to TRBJ2-1; 9 bases fit TRBD2. The germline gives CDR1 SGHTA, CDR2 FQGNSA. V trimming: 5 bases; J trimming: 4 bases; junction bases outside the gene matches: 9. The CDR3 covers 16 residues.

V usage is TRBV11-2 and J usage is TRBJ2-3, with D perhaps matching TRBD2 (5 bases). V lost 5 bases and J lost 1, with 13 bases in between. Germline loops: CDR1 SGHAT, CDR2 FQNNGV. The CDR3 runs 15 residues. For the CDR3, the DNA is TGTGCCAGCAGCCTGAGGGTATCAGGCACAGATACGCAGTATTTT. It codes for CASSLRVSGTDTQYF.

In the case of this clone: Compared with germline, one end of the junction differs, possibly owing to a read error. This sequence joins TRBV2 and TRBJ2-6, with D perhaps matching TRBD1 (7 bases). This CDR3 has 16 residues. CDR1 and CDR2 from the germline V gene are SNHLY and FYNNEI. CDR3 protein: CASGDREVAGANVLTF. The CDR3 nucleotides are TGTGCCAGCGGTGACAGGGAGGTTGCTGGGGCCAACGTCCTGACTTTC.

The chain joins TRBV6-1 to TRBJ1-1; tentative D call: TRBD1 (5 bases). The V gene's germline CDR1 is MNHNS and CDR2 SASEGT. This CDR3 spans 16 amino acids. V was shortened by 6 bases and J by 4 bases, with 21 bases between the two germline ends. The CDR3, as DNA: TGTGCCAGCAGGGAACCCCTTGGGGCCCGGAGCACTGAAGCTTTCTTT. It is translated as CASREPLGARSTEAFF.

The chain recombines TRBV10-3 with TRBJ1-1; D unclear. CDR3 length: 14 amino acids. Deletions cut 2 bases from V and 0 bases from J, with 7 bases between. The germline V gene has CDR1 ENHRY and CDR2 SYGVKD. CDR3 bases: TGTGCCATCAGTGAGGAGGCGGTGAACACTGAAGCTTTCTTT. It translates to CAISEEAVNTEAFF.

V gene TRBV5-1 combines with J gene TRBJ1-1, with 11 bases that match TRBD1. Trimming removed 4 bases from V and 4 bases from J; junction bases left unmatched: 9. Germline values: CDR1 SGHRS, CDR2 YFSETQ. The CDR3 covers 16 residues. As DNA, the CDR3 is TGCGCCAGCAGCGAACGGACAGGGGGCGGGATCACTGAAGCTTTCTTT. This translates into CASSERTGGGITEAFF.

The rearrangement uses TRBV2 and TRBJ2-2; 12 positions match TRBD2. After removal of 8 bases from V and 6 bases from J, the junction contained 7 bases not matched to a gene. The germline gives CDR1 SNHLY, CDR2 FYNNEI. This CDR3 has 15 residues. The CDR3: CASQLAGGVAGELFF. For the CDR3, the DNA is TGTGCCAGCCAGCTAGCGGGAGGGGTGGCCGGGGAGCTGTTTTTT.

The chain is built from TRBV4-2 and TRBJ1-1, with unresolved D. Trimming removed 1 base at V and 0 bases at J, with 9 bases between. The CDR3 sequence is 15 residues long. The V gene's germline CDR1 is LGHNA and CDR2 YNFKEQ. CDR3: CASSQAGRMNTEAFF. The CDR3 DNA reads as TGTGCCAGCAGCCAAGCAGGCAGAATGAACACTGAAGCTTTCTTT.

The chain has TRBV25-1 and TRBJ1-2, with unresolved D. The CDR3 runs 15 residues. Trimming left V 6 bases short and J 5 bases short, with 19 bases between. The V gene's germline CDR1 is MGHDK and CDR2 SYGVNS. CDR3 region: CASRGSPRGRYGYTF. The CDR3 region has the DNA TGTGCCAGCAGAGGATCACCCCGAGGGAGATATGGCTACACCTTC.